Described below is a single T cell receptor beta chain sequence and its context. The data stem from a study of blood T cell repertoires in COVID-19. Study overall: From T cells, B-cell-depleted T cells, or PBMCs came the material, which was cDNA or gDNA.

V was pared by 0 bases and J by 2 bases, with 7 bases between. The CDR3 is made up of 14 amino acids. Germline lookup yields CDR1 SEHNR and CDR2 FQNEAQ (reference sequence). Source study methods: Estimation of nucleated cell counts was performed using reference gene primer amplification. This table comes from immunoSEQ multiplex PCR, and its TCRdb copy is limited to in-frame clones, with some not included. That table furnishes V, J and clone size, whereas the DNA furnished D and trimming. The data hold 300,000 to 350,000 clones, with approximately 90% observed a single time. The sequencing sample was made of peripheral blood. The chain couples TRBV7-9 to TRBJ1-2; D ambiguous. This TCR derives from a woman aged 30 to 39 with COVID-19, enrolled during active disease. The CDR3 DNA reads as TGTGCCAGCAGCTTAGCTTCAGAAAACTATGGCTACACCTTC. Its protein product is CASSLASENYGYTF.